The 15 T cell receptor beta chains in this list originate from one sample, sequenced in a study of identical twins. One entry per CDR3 protein results from TCRdb running MiXCR on the 5' RACE reads. The table lists around 960,000 distinct CDR3 sequences, around 12% of them singletons. These same records also appear under a second study, on yellow fever vaccine responses in identical twins.

Material: PBMCs. The origin of the receptors is a woman between 18 and 29 years old in good health.

Ten or more counts support this clonotype. This sequence joins TRBV7-9 and TRBJ1-1, with 8 bases that match TRBD1. The V segment lost 5 bases and the J segment 0 bases; nucleotides outside the gene matches: 5. Germline assignment: CDR1 SEHNR and CDR2 FQNEAQ (reference sequence). This CDR3 has 15 amino acids. CDR3 sequence: CASSRWTGMNTEAFF. The CDR3 DNA is TGTGCCAGCAGCCGTTGGACAGGGATGAACACTGAAGCTTTCTTT.

The chain uses TRBV12-3 or TRBV12-4 and TRBJ2-1; perhaps TRBD1 as D (6 bases). Trimming removed 4 bases from V and 7 bases from J, with 17 bases in between. This CDR3 contains 15 residues. The CDR3 region has the DNA TGTGCCAGCAGTTCTACAGGGTGGGGGTTAAATGAGCAGTTCTTC. Its protein is CASSSTGWGLNEQFF.

V gene TRBV5-1 combines with J gene TRBJ2-6; D is unresolved. Trimming shortened V by 3 bases and J by 0 bases, and 10 bases separated the two germline ends. The CDR3 loop spans 16 amino acids. Per the germline V gene, CDR1 is SGHRS and CDR2 is YFSETQ. CDR3 sequence reads: CASSSDGSSGANVLTF. The CDR3 bases are TGCGCCAGCAGCTCCGACGGAAGCTCTGGGGCCAACGTCCTGACTTTC.

The chain uses TRBV20-1 and TRBJ2-3; D might be TRBD1 (6 bases). The CDR3 loop spans 14 amino acids. The germline CDR1 and CDR2 sequences are DFQATT and SNEGSKA (reference sequence). V lost 0 bases, J lost 7 bases, and 14 bases lay in between. The CDR3 loop is CSARDRLRGNTQYF. DNA of the CDR3: TGCAGTGCTAGAGATCGCCTTAGGGGGAATACGCAGTATTTT.

The V gene is TRBV5-8, the J gene TRBJ2-5, with D uncertain. Germline lookup yields CDR1 SGHTS and CDR2 YDEGEE. V lost 6 bases and J 3 bases, leaving 12 bases between the germline ends. The CDR3 has 13 amino acids. CDR3 nucleotide sequence: TGTGCCAGCATACGACGTTCTGAAGAGACCCAGTACTTC. It codes for CASIRRSEETQYF.

This clonotype was counted a few times. This sequence joins TRBV4-1 and TRBJ2-7, with 13 nucleotides matching TRBD2. The germline V gene has CDR1 MGHRA and CDR2 YSYEKL. The CDR3 loop spans 16 amino acids. Trimming removed 2 bases from V and 7 bases from J; junction bases left unmatched: 8. CDR3 sequence (DNA): TGCGCCAGCAGCCAATGGACTAGCGGGAGTCCGGGTGAGCAGTACTTC. Amino acids: CASSQWTSGSPGEQYF.

The chain couples TRBV5-1 to TRBJ1-1; TRBD1 might be the D (5 bases). CDR1 is SGHRS, CDR2 YFSETQ, per germline. The V and J ends lost 4 bases and 2 bases respectively, with 12 bases between them. The length of the CDR3 is 14 residues. In DNA form, the CDR3 reads TGCGCCAGCAGCGCCGGGACTTTTAACACTGAAGCTTTCTTT. Translation: CASSAGTFNTEAFF.

V usage is TRBV10-3 and J usage is TRBJ2-7, with TRBD2 matching 7 bases. The ends lost 6 bases at V and 0 bases at J; junction bases unmatched: 11. Per the germline V gene, CDR1 is ENHRY and CDR2 is SYGVKD. The CDR3 extends over 16 amino acids. CDR3 in DNA: TGTGCCATCAGCCACGCCGGGACTACGAGCTCCTACGAGCAGTACTTC. Translating gives CAISHAGTTSSYEQYF.

The V gene is TRBV3-1, the J gene TRBJ2-1, with 13 bases identical to TRBD2. With 0 bases clipped from V and 10 bases from J, the junction kept 6 bases outside the gene matches. CDR3 size: 16 residues. Germline CDR1 reads LGHDT; CDR2 reads YNNKEL (reference sequence). In nucleotides, the CDR3 is TGTGCCAGCAGCCAAGAAGGACTAGCGGGGGCCAGGGAGCAGTTCTTC. Residues: CASSQEGLAGAREQFF.

The chain joins TRBV27 to TRBJ2-7, with D possibly TRBD2 on 5 matching bases. The CDR3 spans 14 residues. Germline V gene lookup returns CDR1 MNHEY and CDR2 SMNVEV (reference sequence). Trimming stripped 2 bases from V and 4 bases from J, with 12 bases between. CDR3 bases: TGTGCCAGCAGTTTAGCTTTGGGAGTGTACGAGCAGTACTTC. This encodes CASSLALGVYEQYF.

The V call is TRBV2, the J call TRBJ2-3; 7 bases agree with TRBD2. V shed 6 bases and J 7 bases; nucleotides not matched to a gene: 10. The CDR3 runs 14 residues. The germline gives CDR1 SNHLY, CDR2 FYNNEI. The CDR3 bases are TGTGCCAGCAGCGAAACACCGGGACTAAATACGCAGTATTTT. Amino acids: CASSETPGLNTQYF.

This clonotype has a handful of counts. The chain joins TRBV29-1 to TRBJ2-7; tentative D call: TRBD1 (5 bases). CDR3 length: 15 amino acids. Deletions cut 0 bases from V and 2 bases from J, with 14 bases between. CDR1 and CDR2 from the germline V gene are SQVTM and ANQGSEA. DNA of the CDR3: TGCAGCGTTGAAGATGGGGCAGGGCAACCCTACGAGCAGTACTTC. Translation gives CSVEDGAGQPYEQYF.

This clonotype showed up many times. CDR3 in DNA: TGCAGCGGGGAGACACCTAACACCGGGGAGCTGTTTTTT. Translated: CSGETPNTGELFF. The V call is TRBV29-1, the J call TRBJ2-2; maybe TRBD2 (5 bases). Germline CDR1 and CDR2: SQVTM and ANQGSEA. This CDR3 region has 13 residues. The V end was cut by 7 bases, the J end by 2 bases, with 11 bases between.

This clonotype occurred many times. The chain employs TRBV12-3 or TRBV12-4 and TRBJ1-2; D is ambiguous. This CDR3 spans 15 amino acids. V was cut by 1 base and J by 3 bases, with 12 bases left in between. For the CDR3, the DNA is TGTGCCAGCAGTTTAGGTGTAACGAGTGACTATGGCTACACCTTC. Its translation is CASSLGVTSDYGYTF.

This clonotype came up a few times. The V and J genes are TRBV20-1 and TRBJ2-1, with D unresolved. CDR3 length: 14 residues. Germline CDR1 reads DFQATT; CDR2 reads SNEGSKA (reference sequence). Trimming removed 2 bases at V and 0 bases at J, with 8 bases between. CDR3 in amino acids: CSARMGNSYNEQFF. The CDR3 nucleotides read TGCAGTGCTAGAATGGGAAACTCCTACAATGAGCAGTTCTTC.